This passage covers 17 T cell receptor beta chains from one sample sequenced in a study of T cells in Graves' hyperthyroidism and ophthalmopathy. RNA transcripts served as the template for amplifying TCR beta CDR3 regions. The HTBI primer set drove a first-round RT-PCR of the TCR CDR3. TCRdb re-called the multiplex PCR reads with MiXCR, one entry per CDR3 protein. The table records 500,000 to 750,000 distinct CDR3 sequences, more than 13% of them present only once. The sequenced sample was blood. These receptors were taken from a woman aged 18-29 years with Graves' ophthalmopathy.

The chain carries TRBV18 and TRBJ2-1; TRBD2 aligns across 7 bases. J lost 9 bases, V lost 0 bases, and 8 bases had no gene match. Germline V gene data show CDR1 as KGHSH and CDR2 as LQKENI. The CDR3 is made up of 15 amino acids. The CDR3 reads CASSPPGLKFGEQFF. CDR3 coding DNA: TGTGCCAGCTCACCACCGGGACTAAAGTTCGGTGAGCAGTTCTTC.

This clonotype appeared many times. This chain connects TRBV15 to TRBJ2-5; TRBD2 is a possible D gene (5 bases). Trimming left V 0 bases short and J 5 bases short, with 10 bases between. The length of the CDR3 is 14 residues. Germline values: CDR1 LNHNV, CDR2 YYDKDF (reference sequence). DNA of the CDR3: TGTGCCACCAGCAGAGATTTACCGGGGGAGACCCAGTACTTC. It specifies CATSRDLPGETQYF.

In regard to this clonotype: This may be a read error, as it is one base from a much larger clone. The chain has TRBV20-1 and TRBJ2-7; perhaps TRBD1 as D (6 bases). The length of the CDR3 is 16 residues. Trimming stripped 0 bases from V and 4 bases from J, with 19 bases between. Looked up from germline, CDR1 is DFQATT and CDR2 is SNEGSKA (reference sequence). CDR3 bases: TGCAGTGCTAGAGACGTACAGGGAAGAGTCGTTTACGAGCAGTACTTC. Translation: CSARDVQGRVVYEQYF.

The chain links TRBV4-2 to TRBJ2-1; 9 nucleotides agree with TRBD2. The CDR3 has 16 amino acids. The germline V gene encodes CDR1 LGHNA and CDR2 YNFKEQ. V lost 4 bases to trimming and J lost 3 bases; unmatched junction nucleotides: 7. The CDR3 DNA sequence: TGTGCCAGCAGCCCCGTAGCGGGAGCGGGCTACAATGAGCAGTTCTTC. Protein sequence: CASSPVAGAGYNEQFF.

The chain uses TRBV4-1 and TRBJ1-4; possible D gene TRBD1, 6 bases. CDR1 and CDR2 from the germline V gene are MGHRA and YSYEKL. The CDR3 consists of 15 residues. Trimming pared 4 bases from V and 4 bases from J, leaving 13 bases between. The chain's CDR3 is CASSPFRTVNEKLFF. In nucleotides, the CDR3 is TGCGCCAGCAGCCCGTTCCGGACAGTTAATGAAAAACTGTTTTTT.

V and J are TRBV7-9 and TRBJ1-2, with 7 bases that match TRBD1. Germline V lookup: CDR1 SEHNR, CDR2 FQNEAQ (reference sequence). The CDR3 is 17 amino acids. With V trimmed by 5 bases and J by 4 bases, 16 bases remained unmatched. CDR3 sequence reads: CASSQFRDSNPIYGYTF. CDR3 sequence (DNA): TGTGCCAGCAGCCAATTCCGGGACAGCAACCCTATCTATGGCTACACCTTC.

In its sample, this clonotype was seen many times. The V call is TRBV6-1, the J call TRBJ1-1; 8 nucleotides line up with TRBD1. The ends lost 6 bases at V and 10 bases at J; junction bases unmatched: 10. The CDR3 has 13 residues. Germline V gene lookup returns CDR1 MNHNS and CDR2 SASEGT. The CDR3 DNA reads as TGTGCCAGCAGCCCTTCGACAGGGGAGGGAGCTTTCTTT. Translating gives CASSPSTGEGAFF.

V gene TRBV6-2 or TRBV6-3 combines with J gene TRBJ1-3; 7 bases match TRBD1. V lost 7 bases, J lost 0 bases, and 6 bases stayed unmatched. The germline V gene has CDR1 MNHEY and CDR2 SVGEGT. The CDR3 is made up of 15 amino acids. Here the CDR3 DNA reads TGTGCCAGCACCCGCCGGGACAGCTCTGGAAACACCATATATTTT. It translates to CASTRRDSSGNTIYF.

The genes are TRBV6-2 or TRBV6-3 and TRBJ2-3; TRBD2 matches at 7 bases. Germline trimming cut 3 bases from V and 6 bases from J; bases unmatched to any gene: 12. This CDR3 is built from 16 residues. Germline V gene data show CDR1 as MNHEY and CDR2 as SVGEGT. The CDR3 DNA reads TGTGCCAGCAGTTATCACCTAGCGGAATCCACGGATACGCAGTATTTT. It yields the protein CASSYHLAESTDTQYF.

This clonotype was seen more than once but under ten times. A read error may account for a junction end that differs from germline. J is TRBJ2-1 and V is TRBV11-1, with D possibly being TRBD2 (5 bases). The CDR3 has 14 residues. Per germline, CDR1 SGHAT and CDR2 FQDESV (reference sequence). In DNA form, the CDR3 reads TGTGCCAGCAGCCATCATCAAACGCGGGCCCTCCGTGTCTTC. This sequence encodes CASSHHQTRALRVF.

This clonotype was picked up a small number of times. The gene calls are TRBV12-3 or TRBV12-4 and TRBJ1-1; 8 positions match TRBD1. V dropped 6 bases and J dropped 10; count of bases not matched to a gene: 10. The CDR3 length is 13 residues. In nucleotides, the CDR3 is TGTGCCAGCAGCCCAGGACAGGGAGCAGGAGCTTTCTTT. It translates to CASSPGQGAGAFF.

The genes are TRBV20-1 and TRBJ1-1; no clear D. CDR1 and CDR2 (germline): DFQATT, SNEGSKA (reference sequence). CDR3 length equals 15 residues. Between the trimmed V and J ends, which lost 0 bases and 0 bases, there was a span of 11 bases. The CDR3 region is CSAREGANLNTEAFF. The CDR3, as DNA: TGCAGTGCTAGAGAGGGCGCGAACCTGAACACTGAAGCTTTCTTT.

In this sample, this clonotype turned up many times. The rearrangement uses TRBV27 and TRBJ2-1; D possibly uses TRBD1 or TRBD2 (5 bases each). The germline V gene has CDR1 MNHEY and CDR2 SMNVEV (reference sequence). There are 14 residues in the CDR3. V shed 7 bases and J shed 0 bases, with 10 bases lying between them. CDR3 bases: TGTGCCAGCACCTTGGGGGTCTCCTACAATGAGCAGTTCTTC. It encodes CASTLGVSYNEQFF.

The chain recombines TRBV20-1 with TRBJ2-7; 12 bases are shared with TRBD1. V shed 1 base and J 9 bases; nucleotides not matched to a gene: 10. The CDR3 contains 15 residues. Germline V gene lookup returns CDR1 DFQATT and CDR2 SNEGSKA (reference sequence). Here the CDR3 reads CSARATGTGGLGQYF. The CDR3 DNA reads as TGCAGTGCTAGAGCCACCGGGACAGGGGGCCTCGGGCAGTACTTC.

This clonotype turned up a few times. The V gene is TRBV9, the J gene TRBJ2-5, with 7 nucleotides matching TRBD2. V lost 3 bases and J lost 0; bases outside the gene matches: 14. Germline V gives CDR1 SGDLS, CDR2 YYNGEE. There are 18 residues in the CDR3. This CDR3 is CASSAGLSTSSHQETQYF. Written as DNA, the CDR3 is TGTGCCAGCAGCGCAGGACTATCGACTAGCTCCCACCAAGAGACCCAGTACTTC.

This clonotype was observed many times. The chain links TRBV2 to TRBJ1-3; D gene ambiguous. From germline, CDR1 is SNHLY and CDR2 FYNNEI. The CDR3 runs to 14 residues. The germline V and J ends were trimmed by 0 bases and 0 bases, with 3 bases remaining between them. The CDR3, as DNA: TGTGCCAGCAGTGAAGCAGGCTCTGGAAACACCATATATTTT. Its translation: CASSEAGSGNTIYF.

This clonotype was counted at least ten times. The V gene is TRBV20-1, the J gene TRBJ2-4, with a possible D match to TRBD2 (5 bases). The CDR3 has 13 residues. The germline gives CDR1 DFQATT, CDR2 SNEGSKA (reference sequence). Trimming pared 5 bases from V and 2 bases from J, leaving 10 bases between. DNA for the CDR3: TGCAGTGCTTTCCCCGGGACCAAAAACATTCAGTACTTC. Its protein is CSAFPGTKNIQYF.